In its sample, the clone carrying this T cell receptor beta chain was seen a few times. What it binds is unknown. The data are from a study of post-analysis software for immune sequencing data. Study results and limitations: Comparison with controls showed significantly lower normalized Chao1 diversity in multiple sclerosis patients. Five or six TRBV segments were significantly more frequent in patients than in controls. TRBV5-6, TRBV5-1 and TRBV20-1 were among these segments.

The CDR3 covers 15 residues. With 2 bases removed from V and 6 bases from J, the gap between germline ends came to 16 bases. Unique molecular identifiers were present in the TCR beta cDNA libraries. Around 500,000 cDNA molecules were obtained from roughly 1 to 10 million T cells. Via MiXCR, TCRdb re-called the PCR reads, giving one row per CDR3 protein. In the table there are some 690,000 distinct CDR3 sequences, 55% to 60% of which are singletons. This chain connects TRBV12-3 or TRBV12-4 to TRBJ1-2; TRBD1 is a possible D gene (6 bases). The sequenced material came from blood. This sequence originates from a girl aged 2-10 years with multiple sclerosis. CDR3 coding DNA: TGTGCCAGCAGTTTAATGACGGGGGGCGCGAATGGCTACACCTTC. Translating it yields CASSLMTGGANGYTF.